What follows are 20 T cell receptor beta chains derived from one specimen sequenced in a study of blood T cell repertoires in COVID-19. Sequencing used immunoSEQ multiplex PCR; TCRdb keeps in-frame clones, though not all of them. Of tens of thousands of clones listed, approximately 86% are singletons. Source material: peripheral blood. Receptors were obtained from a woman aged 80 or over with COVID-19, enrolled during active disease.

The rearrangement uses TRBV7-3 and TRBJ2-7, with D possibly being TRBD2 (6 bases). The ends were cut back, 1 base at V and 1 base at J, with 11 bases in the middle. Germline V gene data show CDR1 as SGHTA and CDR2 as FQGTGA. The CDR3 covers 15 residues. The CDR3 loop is CASSLIADPSYEQYF. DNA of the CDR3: TGTGCCAGCAGCTTAATAGCGGATCCGTCCTACGAGCAGTACTTC.

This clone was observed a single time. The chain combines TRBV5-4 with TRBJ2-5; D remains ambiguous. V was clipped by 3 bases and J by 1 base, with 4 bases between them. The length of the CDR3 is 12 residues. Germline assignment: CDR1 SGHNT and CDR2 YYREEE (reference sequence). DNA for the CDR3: TGTGCCAGCAGCTCACTCCAAGAGACCCAGTACTTC. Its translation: CASSSLQETQYF.

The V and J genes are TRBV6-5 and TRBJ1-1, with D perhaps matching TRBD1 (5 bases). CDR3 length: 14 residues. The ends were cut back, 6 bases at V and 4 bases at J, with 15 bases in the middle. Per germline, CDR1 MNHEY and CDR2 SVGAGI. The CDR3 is CASRVGGLLTEAFF. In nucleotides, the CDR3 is TGTGCCAGCAGGGTGGGGGGACTGCTCACTGAAGCTTTCTTT.

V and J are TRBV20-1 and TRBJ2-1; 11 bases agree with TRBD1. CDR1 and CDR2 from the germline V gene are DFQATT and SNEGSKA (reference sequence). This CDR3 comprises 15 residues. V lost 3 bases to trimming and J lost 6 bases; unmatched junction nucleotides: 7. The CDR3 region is CSASDSGQGGNEQFF. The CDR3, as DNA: TGCAGTGCTAGTGACTCGGGACAGGGGGGCAATGAGCAGTTCTTC.

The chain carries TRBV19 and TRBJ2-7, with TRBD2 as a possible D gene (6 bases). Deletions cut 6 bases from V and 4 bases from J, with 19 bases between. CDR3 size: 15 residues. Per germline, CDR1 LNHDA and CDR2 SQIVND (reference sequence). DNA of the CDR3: TGTGCCAGTAGGTGGGGGGATCTCCCCGGATACGAGCAGTACTTC. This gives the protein CASRWGDLPGYEQYF.

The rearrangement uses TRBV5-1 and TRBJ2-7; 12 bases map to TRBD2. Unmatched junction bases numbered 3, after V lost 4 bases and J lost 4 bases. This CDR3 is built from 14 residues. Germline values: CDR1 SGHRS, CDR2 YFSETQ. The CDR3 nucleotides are TGCGCCAGCAGCAGGCTAGCGGGAGGGTACGAGCAGTACTTC. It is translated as CASSRLAGGYEQYF. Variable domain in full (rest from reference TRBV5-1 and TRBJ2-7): KAGVTQTPRYLIKTRGQQVTLSCSPISGHRSVSWYQQTPGQGLQFLFEYFSETQRNKGNFPGRFSGRQFSNSRSEMNVSTLELGDSALYLCASSRLAGGYEQYFGPGTRLTVT.

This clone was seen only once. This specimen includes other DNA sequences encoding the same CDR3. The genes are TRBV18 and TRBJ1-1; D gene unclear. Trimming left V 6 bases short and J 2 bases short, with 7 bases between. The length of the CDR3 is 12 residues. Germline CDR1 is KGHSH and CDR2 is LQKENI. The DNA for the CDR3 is TGTGCCAGCTCTCCCGGTAACACTGAAGCTTTCTTT. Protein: CASSPGNTEAFF. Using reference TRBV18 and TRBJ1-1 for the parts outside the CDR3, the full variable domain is NAGVMQNPRHLVRRRGQEARLRCSPMKGHSHVYWYRQLPEEGLKFMVYLQKENIIDESGMPKERFSAEFPKEGPSILRIQQVVRGDSAAYFCASSPGNTEAFFGQGTRLTVV.

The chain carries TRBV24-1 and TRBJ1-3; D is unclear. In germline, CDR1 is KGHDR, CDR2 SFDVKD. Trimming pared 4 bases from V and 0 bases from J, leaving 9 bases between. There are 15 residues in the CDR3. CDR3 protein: CATSDPQLSGNTIYF. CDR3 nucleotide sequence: TGTGCCACCAGTGACCCCCAACTCTCTGGAAACACCATATATTTT.

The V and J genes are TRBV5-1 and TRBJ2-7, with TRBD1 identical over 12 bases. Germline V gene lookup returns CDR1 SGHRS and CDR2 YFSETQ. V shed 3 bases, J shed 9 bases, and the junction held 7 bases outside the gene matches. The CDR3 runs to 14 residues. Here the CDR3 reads CASSSPGQGAGQYF. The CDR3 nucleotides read TGCGCCAGCAGCTCTCCGGGACAGGGGGCAGGGCAGTACTTC.

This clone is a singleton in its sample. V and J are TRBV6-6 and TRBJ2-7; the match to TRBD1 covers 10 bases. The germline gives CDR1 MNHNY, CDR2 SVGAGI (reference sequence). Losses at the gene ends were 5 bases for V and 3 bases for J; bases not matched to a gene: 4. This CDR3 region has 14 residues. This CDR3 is CASSPRDRGYEQYF. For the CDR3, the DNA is TGTGCCAGCAGTCCCCGGGACAGGGGCTACGAGCAGTACTTC.

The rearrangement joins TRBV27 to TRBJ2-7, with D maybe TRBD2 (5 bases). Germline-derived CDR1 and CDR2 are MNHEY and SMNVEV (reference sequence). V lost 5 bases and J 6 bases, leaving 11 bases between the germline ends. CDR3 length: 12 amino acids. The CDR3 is CASSPSGVEQYF. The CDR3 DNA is TGTGCCAGCAGTCCCTCCGGGGTCGAGCAGTACTTC.

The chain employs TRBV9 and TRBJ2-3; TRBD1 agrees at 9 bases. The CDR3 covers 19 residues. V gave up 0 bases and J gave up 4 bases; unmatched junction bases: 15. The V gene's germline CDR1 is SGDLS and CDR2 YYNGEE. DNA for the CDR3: TGTGCCAGCAGCGTAGAAGGAGAGGAGGGGACAGGGATAGCAGATACGCAGTATTTT. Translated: CASSVEGEEGTGIADTQYF.

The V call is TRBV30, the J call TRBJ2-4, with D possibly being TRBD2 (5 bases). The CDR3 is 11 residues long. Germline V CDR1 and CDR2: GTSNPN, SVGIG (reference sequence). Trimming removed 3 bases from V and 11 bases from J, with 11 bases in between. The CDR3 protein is CAWSGVNFQYF. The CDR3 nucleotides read TGTGCCTGGAGCGGGGTCAATTTTCAGTACTTC.

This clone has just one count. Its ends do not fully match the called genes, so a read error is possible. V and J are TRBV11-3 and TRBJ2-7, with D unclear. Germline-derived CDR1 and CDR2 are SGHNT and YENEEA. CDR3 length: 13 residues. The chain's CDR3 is CASSLGSGSEQYF. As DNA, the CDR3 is TGTGCCAGCAGTTTAGGGTCCGGGTCCGAGCAGTACTTC.

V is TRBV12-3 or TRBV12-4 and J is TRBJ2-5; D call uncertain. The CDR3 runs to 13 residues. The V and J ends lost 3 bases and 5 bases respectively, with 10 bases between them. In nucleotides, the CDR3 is TGTGCCAGCAGTTTTGCTAGTACGGAGACCCAGTACTTC. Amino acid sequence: CASSFASTETQYF.

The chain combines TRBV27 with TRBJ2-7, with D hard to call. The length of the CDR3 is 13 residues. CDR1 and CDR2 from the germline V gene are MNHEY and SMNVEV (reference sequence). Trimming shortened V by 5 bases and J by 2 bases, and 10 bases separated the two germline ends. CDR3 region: CASSLGSAYEQYF. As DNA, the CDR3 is TGTGCCAGCAGTCTGGGCTCGGCCTACGAGCAGTACTTC.

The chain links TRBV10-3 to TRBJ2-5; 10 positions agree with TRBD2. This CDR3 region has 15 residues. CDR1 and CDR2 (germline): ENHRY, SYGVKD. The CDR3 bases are TGTGCTACAGATTTAGCGGGGGGCGATTTAGAGACCCAGTACTTC. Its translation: CATDLAGGDLETQYF.

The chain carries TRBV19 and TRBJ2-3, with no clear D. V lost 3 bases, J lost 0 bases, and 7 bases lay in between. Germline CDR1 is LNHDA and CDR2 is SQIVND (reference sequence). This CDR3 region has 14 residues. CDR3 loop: CASSISTSTDTQYF. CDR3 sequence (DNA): TGTGCCAGTAGTATCTCCACTAGCACAGATACGCAGTATTTT.

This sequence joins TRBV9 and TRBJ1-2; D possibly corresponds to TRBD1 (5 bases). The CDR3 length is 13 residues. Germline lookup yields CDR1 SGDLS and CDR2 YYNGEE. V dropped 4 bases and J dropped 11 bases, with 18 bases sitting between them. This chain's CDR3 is CASSPGGGWVYTF. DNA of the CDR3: TGTGCCAGCAGCCCCGGCGGGGGTTGGGTATACACCTTC.

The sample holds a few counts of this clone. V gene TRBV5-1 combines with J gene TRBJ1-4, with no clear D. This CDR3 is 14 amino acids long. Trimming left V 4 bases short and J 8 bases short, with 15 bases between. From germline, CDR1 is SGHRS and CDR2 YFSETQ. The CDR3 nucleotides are TGCGCCAGCAGCCGGGCGGGTAGCCGGGAAAAACTGTTTTTT. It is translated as CASSRAGSREKLFF.